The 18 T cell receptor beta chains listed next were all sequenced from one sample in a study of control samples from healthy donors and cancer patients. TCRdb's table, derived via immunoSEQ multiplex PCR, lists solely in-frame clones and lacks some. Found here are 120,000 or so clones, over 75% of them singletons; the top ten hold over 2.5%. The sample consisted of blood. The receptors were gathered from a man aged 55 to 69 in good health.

CDR3 region: CASSRRRADYTF. Written as DNA, the CDR3 is TGTGCCAGCAGTCGACGGAGGGCCGATTATACCTTC. V usage is TRBV28 and J usage is TRBJ1-2; D not certain. The germline V gene has CDR1 MDHEN and CDR2 SYDVKM. The CDR3 contains 12 residues. V gave up 5 bases and J gave up 14 bases, with 18 bases separating them.

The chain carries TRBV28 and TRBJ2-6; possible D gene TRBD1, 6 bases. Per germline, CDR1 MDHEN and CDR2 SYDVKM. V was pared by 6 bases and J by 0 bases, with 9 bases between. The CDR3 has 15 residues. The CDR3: CASRAGDSGANVLTF. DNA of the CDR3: TGTGCCAGCAGGGCAGGGGACTCTGGGGCCAACGTCCTGACTTTC.

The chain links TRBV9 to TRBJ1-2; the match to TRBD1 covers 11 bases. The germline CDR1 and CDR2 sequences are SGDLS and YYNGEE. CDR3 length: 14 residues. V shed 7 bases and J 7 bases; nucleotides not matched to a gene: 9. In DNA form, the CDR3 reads TGTGCCAGCCGCCCTGGACAGGGGGCGGGTGGCTACACCTTC. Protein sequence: CASRPGQGAGGYTF.

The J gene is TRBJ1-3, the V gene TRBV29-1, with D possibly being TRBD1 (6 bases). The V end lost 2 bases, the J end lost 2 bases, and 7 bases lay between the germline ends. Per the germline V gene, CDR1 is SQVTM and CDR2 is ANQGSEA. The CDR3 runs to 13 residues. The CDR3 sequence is CSVEWGPGNTIYF. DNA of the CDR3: TGCAGCGTTGAATGGGGGCCTGGAAACACCATATATTTT. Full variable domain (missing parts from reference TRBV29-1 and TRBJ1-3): SAVISQKPSRDICQRGTSLTIQCQVDSQVTMMFWYRQQPGQSLTLIATANQGSEATYESGFVIDKFPISRPNLTFSTLTVSNMSPEDSSIYLCSVEWGPGNTIYFGEGSWLTVV.

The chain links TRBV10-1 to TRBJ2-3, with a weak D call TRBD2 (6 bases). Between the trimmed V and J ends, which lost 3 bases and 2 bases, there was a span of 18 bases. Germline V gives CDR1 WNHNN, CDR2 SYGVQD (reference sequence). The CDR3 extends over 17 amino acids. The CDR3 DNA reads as TGCGCCAGCAGTGATAATGGGGGGACGGCAAACACAGATACGCAGTATTTT. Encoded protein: CASSDNGGTANTDTQYF.

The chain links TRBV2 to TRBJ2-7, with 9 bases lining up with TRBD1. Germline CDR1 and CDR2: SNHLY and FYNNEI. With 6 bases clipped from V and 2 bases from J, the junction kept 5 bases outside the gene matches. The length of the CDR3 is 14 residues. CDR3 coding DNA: TGTGCCAGCAGCGCGGACAGGGGTCCCTACGAGCAGTACTTC. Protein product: CASSADRGPYEQYF.

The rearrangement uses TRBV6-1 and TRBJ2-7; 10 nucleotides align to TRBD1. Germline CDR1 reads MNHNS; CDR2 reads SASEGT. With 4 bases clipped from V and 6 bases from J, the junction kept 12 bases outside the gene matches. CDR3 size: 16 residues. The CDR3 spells CASSAYGTGVNGEQYF. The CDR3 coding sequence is TGTGCCAGCAGTGCTTACGGGACAGGGGTAAATGGCGAGCAGTACTTC.

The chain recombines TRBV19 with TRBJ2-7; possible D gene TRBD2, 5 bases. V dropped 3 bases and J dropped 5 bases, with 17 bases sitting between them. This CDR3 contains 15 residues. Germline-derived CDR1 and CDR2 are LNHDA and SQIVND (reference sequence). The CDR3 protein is CASSIRWLARDEQYF. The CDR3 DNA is TGTGCCAGTAGTATCCGGTGGCTAGCTCGCGACGAGCAGTACTTC.

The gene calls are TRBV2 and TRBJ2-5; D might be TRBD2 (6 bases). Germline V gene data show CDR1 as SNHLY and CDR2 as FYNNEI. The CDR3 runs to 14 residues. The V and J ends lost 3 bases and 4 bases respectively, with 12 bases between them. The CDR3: CASSDSGVRETQYF. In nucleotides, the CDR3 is TGTGCCAGCAGTGATTCGGGGGTAAGAGAGACCCAGTACTTC. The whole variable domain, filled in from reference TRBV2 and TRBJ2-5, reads EPEVTQTPSHQVTQMGQEVILRCVPISNHLYFYWYRQILGQKVEFLVSFYNNEISEKSEIFDDQFSVERPDGSNFTLKIRSTKLEDSAMYFCASSDSGVRETQYFGPGTRLLVL.

The CDR3 DNA reads as TGCGCCAGCAGCCTTGCCTCGGGGCCGACAGCCTTGAACGAGCAGTACTTC. Translating gives CASSLASGPTALNEQYF. This chain links TRBV4-1 with TRBJ2-7; D might be TRBD1 or TRBD2, each matching 5 bases. Between the trimmed V and J ends, which lost 4 bases and 5 bases, there was a span of 24 bases. The CDR3 length is 17 residues. Germline V gene sequence: CDR1 MGHRA, CDR2 YSYEKL.

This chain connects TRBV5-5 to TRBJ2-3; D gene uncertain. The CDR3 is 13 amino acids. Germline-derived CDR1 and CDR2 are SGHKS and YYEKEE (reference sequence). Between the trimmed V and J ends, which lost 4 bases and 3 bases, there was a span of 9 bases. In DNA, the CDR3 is TGTGCCAGCAGCCTACTTAGAACAGATACGCAGTATTTT. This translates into CASSLLRTDTQYF.

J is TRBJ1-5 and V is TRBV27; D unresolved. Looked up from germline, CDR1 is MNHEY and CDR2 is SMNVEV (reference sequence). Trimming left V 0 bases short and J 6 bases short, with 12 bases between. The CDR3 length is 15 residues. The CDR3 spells CASSLSMGFGQPQHF. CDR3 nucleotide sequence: TGTGCCAGCAGTTTATCGATGGGTTTTGGTCAGCCCCAGCATTTT.

CDR3 residues: CASSPPNRPNTEAFF. The CDR3, as DNA: TGTGCCAGCAGTCCCCCAAACAGGCCGAACACTGAAGCTTTCTTT. This rearrangement joins TRBV6-5 to TRBJ1-1; D might be TRBD1 (5 bases). From germline, CDR1 is MNHEY and CDR2 SVGAGI. The CDR3 spans 15 residues. V gave up 5 bases and J gave up 1 base, with 14 bases separating them.

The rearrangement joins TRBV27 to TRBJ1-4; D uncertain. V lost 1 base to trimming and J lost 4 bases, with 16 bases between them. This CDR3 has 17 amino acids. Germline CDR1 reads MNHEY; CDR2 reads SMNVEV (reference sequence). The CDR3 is CASSLFPQRELNEKLFF. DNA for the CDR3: TGTGCCAGCAGTTTATTCCCCCAAAGGGAACTTAATGAAAAACTGTTTTTT.

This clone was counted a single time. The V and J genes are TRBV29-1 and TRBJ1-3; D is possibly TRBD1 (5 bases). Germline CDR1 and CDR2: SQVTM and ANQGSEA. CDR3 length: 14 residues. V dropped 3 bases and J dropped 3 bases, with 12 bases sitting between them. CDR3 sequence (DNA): TGCAGCGTTGACAGGGTTTCGAGTGGAAACACCATATATTTT. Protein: CSVDRVSSGNTIYF.

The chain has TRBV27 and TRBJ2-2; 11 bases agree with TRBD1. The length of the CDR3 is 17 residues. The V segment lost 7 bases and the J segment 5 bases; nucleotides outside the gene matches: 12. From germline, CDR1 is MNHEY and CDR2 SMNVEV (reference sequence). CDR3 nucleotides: TGTGCCAGCACCTCAATCAGGGGACAGGGGGGAACCGGGGAGCTGTTTTTT. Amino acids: CASTSIRGQGGTGELFF.

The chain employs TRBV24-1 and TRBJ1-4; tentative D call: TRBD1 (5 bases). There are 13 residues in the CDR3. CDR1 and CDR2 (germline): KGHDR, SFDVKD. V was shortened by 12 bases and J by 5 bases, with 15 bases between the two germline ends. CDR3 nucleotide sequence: TGTGCCTCATATCGGGGACGCAATGAAAAACTGTTTTTT. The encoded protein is CASYRGRNEKLFF.

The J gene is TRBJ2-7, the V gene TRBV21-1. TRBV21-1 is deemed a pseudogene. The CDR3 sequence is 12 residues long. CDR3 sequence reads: CASSKDGGEQYF. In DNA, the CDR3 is TGTGCCAGCAGCAAAGATGGGGGAGAGCAGTACTTC.